These 5 T cell receptor beta chains came from one sample sequenced in a study of cytomegalovirus exposure and HLA in healthy donors (dated by TCRdb to the late 2010s). The library came from the immunoSEQ multiplex PCR assay. For the multiplex PCR, a mixture combining 60 forward primers for TCR Vbeta segments and 13 reverse primers for TCR Jbeta segments was used. In TCRdb, the immuneACCESS table is reduced to in-frame sequences with V and J assigned. These tables do not hold every clone; where another copy was compared, an unresolved V gene accounts for under half, and the others remain unexplained. Counted in this sample were roughly 110,000 clones; 82% of them appeared once. Together, the top ten hold approximately 23% of the sample. Sequenced input: PBMCs. Source of these receptors: a man between 25 and 39 years old in good health and CMV-seropositive.

The rearrangement uses TRBV6-1 and TRBJ1-1; TRBD1 agrees at 9 bases. The CDR3 length is 14 residues. Germline V gene data show CDR1 as MNHNS and CDR2 as SASEGT. Losses at the gene ends were 6 bases for V and 4 bases for J; bases not matched to a gene: 6. CDR3 bases: TGTGCCAGCAGCGAACAGGGGGCCGGCACTGAAGCTTTCTTT. Its protein is CASSEQGAGTEAFF.

The chain has TRBV6-1 and TRBJ1-5; D is possibly TRBD1 (6 bases). This CDR3 is 14 amino acids long. Germline V CDR1 and CDR2: MNHNS, SASEGT. Trimming took off 6 bases at V and 7 bases at J, with 16 bases between the two ends. The CDR3 is CASSAADRNQPQHF. The CDR3 DNA sequence: TGTGCCAGCAGCGCAGCAGACAGGAACCAGCCCCAGCATTTT.

This clone is a singleton in its sample. This chain uses TRBV7-2 with TRBJ2-3; TRBD1 matches at 7 bases. Germline CDR1 is SGHTA and CDR2 is FQGNSA. The CDR3 contains 15 residues. The V segment lost 1 base and the J segment 7 bases; nucleotides outside the gene matches: 8. Written as DNA, the CDR3 is TGTGCCAGCAGCTTAGATCCGGCCAGGGGGAATACGCAGTATTTT. As protein: CASSLDPARGNTQYF.

The chain joins TRBV5-1 to TRBJ1-1; TRBD1 aligns across 9 bases. The V and J ends lost 3 bases and 1 base, in that order; junction bases with no gene match: 10. The CDR3 extends over 17 amino acids. In germline, CDR1 is SGHRS, CDR2 YFSETQ. Here the CDR3 DNA reads TGCGCCAGCAGCTCGGGGCGGAGACAGGGGGGGAACACTGAAGCTTTCTTT. Translation gives CASSSGRRQGGNTEAFF.

This clone was found a few times. The genes are TRBV14 and TRBJ1-5; D gene unclear. The CDR3 consists of 15 residues. V lost 0 bases to trimming and J lost 10 bases, with 16 bases between them. From germline, CDR1 is SGHDN and CDR2 FVKESK. The chain's CDR3 is CASSQDLPWSSPQHF. The CDR3 coding sequence is TGTGCCAGCAGCCAAGATTTACCTTGGAGCAGCCCCCAGCATTTT.